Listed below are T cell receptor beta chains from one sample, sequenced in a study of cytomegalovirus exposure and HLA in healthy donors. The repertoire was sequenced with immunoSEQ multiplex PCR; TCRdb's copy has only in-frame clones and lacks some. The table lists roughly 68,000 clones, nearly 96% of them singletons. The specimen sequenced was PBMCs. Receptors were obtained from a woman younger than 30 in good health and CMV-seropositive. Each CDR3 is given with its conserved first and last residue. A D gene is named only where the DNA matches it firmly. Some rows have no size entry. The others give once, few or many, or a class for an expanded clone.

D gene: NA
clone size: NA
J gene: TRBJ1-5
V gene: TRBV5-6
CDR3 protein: CASSLFGEGGNQPQHF
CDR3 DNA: TGTGCCAGCAGCCTATTCGGGGAGGGTGGCAATCAGCCCCAGCATTTT

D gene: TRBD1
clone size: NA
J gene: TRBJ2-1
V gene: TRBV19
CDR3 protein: CASSTQTGFLNEQFF
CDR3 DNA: TGTGCCAGTAGTACGCAGACAGGGTTCCTCAATGAGCAGTTCTTC

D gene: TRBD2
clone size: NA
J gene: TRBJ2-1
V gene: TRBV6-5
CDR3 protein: CASRGGTSGSHEQFF
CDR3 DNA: TGTGCCAGCAGGGGTGGGACTAGCGGGAGTCATGAGCAGTTCTTC

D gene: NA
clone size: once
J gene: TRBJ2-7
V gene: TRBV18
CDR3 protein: CASSPRGLGSYEQYF
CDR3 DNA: TGTGCCAGCTCACCACGGGGGCTAGGCTCCTACGAGCAGTACTTC

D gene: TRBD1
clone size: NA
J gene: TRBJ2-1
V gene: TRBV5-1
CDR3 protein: CASSLGTGGGNEQFF
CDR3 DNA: TGCGCCAGCAGCTTGGGGACAGGGGGTGGTAATGAGCAGTTCTTC

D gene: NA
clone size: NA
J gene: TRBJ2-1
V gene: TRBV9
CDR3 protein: CASSGIGGGFYNEQFF
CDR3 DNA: TGTGCCAGCAGCGGAATAGGGGGGGGGTTCTACAATGAGCAGTTCTTC

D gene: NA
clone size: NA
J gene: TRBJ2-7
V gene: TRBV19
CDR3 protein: CASSIGGGGPTYEQYF
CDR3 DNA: TGTGCCAGTAGTATCGGTGGGGGAGGCCCGACCTACGAGCAGTACTTC

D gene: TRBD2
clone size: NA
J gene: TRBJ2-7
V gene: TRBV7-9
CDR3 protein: CASSPARLAGYEQYF
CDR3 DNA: TGTGCCAGCAGCCCAGCGCGGCTAGCGGGCTACGAGCAGTACTTC

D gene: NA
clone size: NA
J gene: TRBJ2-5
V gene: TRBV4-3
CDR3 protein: CASSQNRASVETQYF
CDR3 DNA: TGCGCCAGCAGCCAAAACCGTGCGTCGGTAGAGACCCAGTACTTC

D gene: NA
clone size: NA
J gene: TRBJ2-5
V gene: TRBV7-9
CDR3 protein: CASSLDGWHPEGETQYF
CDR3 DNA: TGTGCCAGCAGCTTAGATGGTTGGCACCCCGAGGGAGAGACCCAGTACTTC

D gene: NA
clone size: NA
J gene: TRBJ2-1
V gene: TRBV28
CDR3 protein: CASTPLSSYNEQFF
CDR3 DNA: TGTGCCAGCACCCCCTTGAGCTCCTACAATGAGCAGTTCTTC

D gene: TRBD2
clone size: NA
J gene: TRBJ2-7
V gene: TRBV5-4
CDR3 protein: CATGGRQYEQYF
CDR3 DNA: TGTGCCACGGGCGGGAGGCAGTACGAGCAGTACTTC

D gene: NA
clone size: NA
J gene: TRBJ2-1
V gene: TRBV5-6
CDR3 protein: CASSFYNGVSSYNEQFF
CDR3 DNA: TGTGCCAGCAGCTTTTACAACGGGGTAAGCTCCTACAATGAGCAGTTCTTC

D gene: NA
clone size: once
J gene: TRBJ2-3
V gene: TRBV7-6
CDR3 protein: CASCQAGQRTDTQYF
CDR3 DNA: TGTGCCAGCTGCCAAGCGGGTCAGCGCACAGATACGCAGTATTTT

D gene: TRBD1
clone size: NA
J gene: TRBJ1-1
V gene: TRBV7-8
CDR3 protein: CASSSGQGIPEAFF
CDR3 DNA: TGTGCCAGCAGCTCCGGACAGGGGATCCCTGAAGCTTTCTTT

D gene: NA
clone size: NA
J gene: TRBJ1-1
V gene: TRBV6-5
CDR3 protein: CASKGLNTEAFF
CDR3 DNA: TGTGCCAGCAAGGGGTTGAACACTGAAGCTTTCTTT

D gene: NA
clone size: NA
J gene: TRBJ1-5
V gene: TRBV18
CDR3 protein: CASSPDRNQPQHF
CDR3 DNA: TGTGCCAGCTCACCAGACAGAAATCAGCCCCAGCATTTT

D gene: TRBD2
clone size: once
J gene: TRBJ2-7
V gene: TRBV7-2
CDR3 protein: CASSSGLAGTYEQYF
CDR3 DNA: TGTGCCAGCAGCTCGGGACTAGCGGGAACCTACGAGCAGTACTTC

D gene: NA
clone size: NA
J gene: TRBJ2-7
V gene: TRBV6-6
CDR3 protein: CASSLMGGPYEQYF
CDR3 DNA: TGTGCCAGCAGTCTCATGGGAGGCCCCTACGAGCAGTACTTC

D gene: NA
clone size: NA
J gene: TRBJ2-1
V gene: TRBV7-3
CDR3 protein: CASSSPDISYNEQFF
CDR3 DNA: TGTGCCAGCAGCTCCCCAGACATCTCCTACAATGAGCAGTTCTTC

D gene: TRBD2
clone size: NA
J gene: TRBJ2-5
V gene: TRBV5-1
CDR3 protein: CASSLSTSGPGTQYF
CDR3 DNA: TGCGCCAGCAGCTTGAGCACTAGCGGGCCCGGAACCCAGTACTTC

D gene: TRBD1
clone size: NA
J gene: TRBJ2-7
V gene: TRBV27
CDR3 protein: CASSSQGIPYEQYF
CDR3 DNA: TGTGCCAGCAGTTCACAGGGGATTCCCTACGAGCAGTACTTC

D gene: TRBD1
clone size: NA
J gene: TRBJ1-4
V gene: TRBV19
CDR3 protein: CASSPLRGTGSKKLFF
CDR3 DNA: TGTGCCAGTAGTCCACTTAGGGGGACAGGGTCAAAAAAACTGTTTTTT

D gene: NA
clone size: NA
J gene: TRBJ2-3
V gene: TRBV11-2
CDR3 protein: CASSFRDGLSLF
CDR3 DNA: TGTGCCAGCAGCTTCCGGGACGGACTATCCCTTTTT

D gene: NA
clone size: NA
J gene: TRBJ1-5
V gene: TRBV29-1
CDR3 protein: CSVGASSNQPQHF
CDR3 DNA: TGCAGCGTTGGCGCCTCTAGCAATCAGCCCCAGCATTTT